The 21 T cell receptor beta chains given below trace back to one sample, sequenced in a study of Graves' ophthalmopathy and Graves' hyperthyroidism. RNA transcripts yielded amplified TCR beta CDR3 regions. The authors performed first-round RT-PCR with HTBI primers and then a second-round multiplex PCR. TCRdb re-analysed the multiplex PCR reads in MiXCR, keeping a single row per CDR3 protein. This table has 400,000 to 450,000 distinct CDR3 sequences, around 20% appearing once. Sequencing was carried out using peripheral blood. Every receptor here comes from a woman between 18 and 29 years old with stable Graves' hyperthyroidism.

Many counts were recorded for this clonotype. The chain joins TRBV6-5 to TRBJ1-5, with 8 positions matching TRBD1. The V segment lost 5 bases and the J segment 0 bases; nucleotides outside the gene matches: 6. This CDR3 is 16 amino acids long. Germline assignment: CDR1 MNHEY and CDR2 SVGAGI. CDR3 region: CASSPQGGHSNQPQHF. The CDR3 bases are TGTGCCAGCAGTCCACAGGGGGGGCATAGCAATCAGCCCCAGCATTTT.

The chain recombines TRBV6-1 with TRBJ2-7, with a possible D match to TRBD1 (5 bases). CDR3 length: 14 amino acids. From germline, CDR1 is MNHNS and CDR2 SASEGT. V was clipped by 4 bases and J by 6 bases, with 16 bases between them. CDR3 sequence reads: CASSAVTVPTEQYF. DNA of the CDR3: TGTGCCAGCAGTGCGGTGACAGTTCCAACCGAGCAGTACTTC.

The J gene is TRBJ1-5, the V gene TRBV28; 9 nucleotides align to TRBD1. This CDR3 is 17 amino acids long. Germline assignment: CDR1 MDHEN and CDR2 SYDVKM. Unmatched junction bases numbered 8, after V lost 5 bases and J lost 0 bases. CDR3 DNA sequence: TGTGCCAGCAGTCCTAGGACAGGGGTAAATAGCAATCAGCCCCAGCATTTT. It specifies CASSPRTGVNSNQPQHF.

This chain uses TRBV12-3 or TRBV12-4 with TRBJ2-7; D is possibly TRBD1 or TRBD2 (6 bases each). V dropped 6 bases and J dropped 2 bases, with 17 bases sitting between them. The CDR3 extends over 15 amino acids. The CDR3 DNA sequence: TGTGCCAGCAGCCCCTCGGGGGCCCCAACCTACGAGCAGTACTTC. The encoded protein is CASSPSGAPTYEQYF.

This clonotype was counted at least ten times. The V gene is TRBV20-1, the J gene TRBJ2-7; the match to TRBD2 covers 8 bases. Germline V CDR1 and CDR2: DFQATT, SNEGSKA (reference sequence). V shed 0 bases and J 2 bases; nucleotides not matched to a gene: 3. The CDR3 loop spans 14 amino acids. CDR3 coding DNA: TGCAGTGCTAGAGATCTAGCGGGTACCTACGAGCAGTACTTC. Translating gives CSARDLAGTYEQYF.

Ten or more counts support this clonotype. The chain uses TRBV27 and TRBJ2-2; D is unresolved. This CDR3 spans 14 amino acids. V was clipped by 4 bases and J by 7 bases, with 13 bases between them. Germline V CDR1 and CDR2: MNHEY, SMNVEV (reference sequence). The CDR3 loop is CASSSTRSIGELFF. DNA of the CDR3: TGTGCCAGCAGTTCGACCCGGAGCATCGGGGAGCTGTTTTTT.

To note about this clonotype: Sequence at one end of the junction differs from germline and may be a read error. V and J are TRBV15 and TRBJ2-5, with 7 bases that match TRBD2. The germline gives CDR1 LNHNV, CDR2 YYDKDF (reference sequence). The CDR3 covers 15 residues. CDR3 in amino acids: CVTSSERGGTETQYF. DNA of the CDR3: TGTGTCACCAGCAGCGAGCGGGGAGGGACAGAGACCCAGTACTTC.

This clonotype was picked up many times. The genes are TRBV5-8 and TRBJ2-5; 12 bases align to TRBD2. V lost 4 bases and J lost 2; bases outside the gene matches: 3. The germline CDR1 and CDR2 sequences are SGHTS and YDEGEE. The CDR3 has 15 amino acids. The CDR3 loop reads CASSPGLAGQETQYF. CDR3 DNA sequence: TGTGCCAGCAGCCCTGGACTAGCGGGACAAGAGACCCAGTACTTC.

This clonotype was seen ten or more times. This rearrangement joins TRBV7-9 to TRBJ2-7, with 12 bases identical to TRBD2. The CDR3 is 16 amino acids. From germline, CDR1 is SEHNR and CDR2 FQNEAQ (reference sequence). The trim removed 5 bases at V and 7 bases at J, leaving 12 bases unmatched. The CDR3 bases are TGTGCCAGCAGCCAAGTTACTAGCGGGAGGCTGTGGGAGCAGTACTTC. Translation gives CASSQVTSGRLWEQYF.

This chain connects TRBV11-2 to TRBJ2-5, with 8 positions matching TRBD1. CDR3 size: 16 residues. The germline gives CDR1 SGHAT, CDR2 FQNNGV. V was pared by 4 bases and J by 3 bases, with 10 bases of the junction left unmatched. CDR3 region: CASSSTRTGREETQYF. The CDR3 nucleotides read TGTGCCAGCAGCTCCACCAGGACAGGGAGAGAAGAGACCCAGTACTTC.

This clonotype has more than one count but fewer than ten. The chain recombines TRBV11-2 with TRBJ2-3; D might be TRBD2 (5 bases). The CDR3 runs to 17 residues. The germline CDR1 and CDR2 sequences are SGHAT and FQNNGV. V was clipped by 3 bases and J by 3 bases, with 19 bases between them. The CDR3 region is CASSLDALGKFTDTQYF. CDR3 bases: TGTGCCAGCAGCTTGGACGCCCTCGGGAAATTTACAGATACGCAGTATTTT.

This clonotype was observed a handful of times. The genes are TRBV30 and TRBJ1-3; D gene uncertain. There are 15 residues in the CDR3. Germline CDR1 is GTSNPN and CDR2 is SVGIG (reference sequence). V gave up 2 bases and J gave up 0 bases, with 11 bases separating them. This CDR3 reads CAWSMARSSGNTIYF. The CDR3 DNA reads TGTGCCTGGAGTATGGCCCGAAGCTCTGGAAACACCATATATTTT.

This clonotype was counted ten times or more. The gene calls are TRBV12-3 or TRBV12-4 and TRBJ1-5; D is unclear. The germline V and J ends were trimmed by 6 bases and 4 bases, with 13 bases remaining between them. The CDR3 totals 14 residues. CDR3 sequence: CASSPHRENQPQHF. CDR3 coding DNA: TGTGCCAGCAGCCCCCATCGTGAGAATCAGCCCCAGCATTTT.

This clonotype was seen ten or more times. The chain combines TRBV27 with TRBJ1-1; the D gene is possibly TRBD1 (6 bases). CDR1 and CDR2 (germline): MNHEY, SMNVEV (reference sequence). The CDR3 loop spans 15 amino acids. Trimming took 5 bases from V and 5 from J, leaving 18 bases between them. CDR3 nucleotide sequence: TGTGCCAGCAGTACCAGGACAGTGGAAAAGACTGAAGCTTTCTTT. Translating it yields CASSTRTVEKTEAFF.

In its sample, this clonotype was seen a few times. This could be a read error, since a much larger clone is one nucleotide away. The chain is built from TRBV11-2 and TRBJ2-7; no clear D. Trimming took 5 bases from V and 2 from J, leaving 10 bases between them. CDR3 size: 13 residues. Germline CDR1 and CDR2: SGHAT and FQNNGV. The CDR3 region is CASSPPAAYEQYF. The CDR3 region has the DNA TGTGCCAGCAGCCCCCCAGCAGCCTACGAGCAGTACTTC.

This clonotype has at least ten counts. The rearrangement uses TRBV20-1 and TRBJ2-7; 11 nucleotides line up with TRBD2. The length of the CDR3 is 15 residues. The V segment lost 4 bases and the J segment 6 bases; nucleotides outside the gene matches: 11. The germline gives CDR1 DFQATT, CDR2 SNEGSKA (reference sequence). The CDR3 DNA follows: TGCAGTGCTAAGACTAGCGGGAACACCCAGCTCGAGCAGTACTTC. Its translation is CSAKTSGNTQLEQYF.

This clonotype was detected many times. The chain recombines TRBV19 with TRBJ1-2; D may be TRBD1 (6 bases). The CDR3 is 13 residues long. V dropped 7 bases and J dropped 4 bases, with 13 bases sitting between them. Germline V gene data show CDR1 as LNHDA and CDR2 as SQIVND (reference sequence). CDR3 nucleotide sequence: TGTGCCAGTACTCCAGGGGTCGGCTATGGCTACACCTTC. Protein: CASTPGVGYGYTF.

Many counts were recorded for this clonotype. The chain links TRBV7-9 to TRBJ1-5; 9 nucleotides agree with TRBD1. V lost 5 bases, J lost 4 bases, and 6 bases stayed unmatched. The germline gives CDR1 SEHNR, CDR2 FQNEAQ (reference sequence). There are 15 residues in the CDR3. In nucleotides, the CDR3 is TGTGCCAGCAGCGCACCGGGACAGGGAAATCAGCCCCAGCATTTT. Its protein is CASSAPGQGNQPQHF.

This chain uses TRBV2 with TRBJ1-1; D not resolved. Germline loops: CDR1 SNHLY, CDR2 FYNNEI. The CDR3 spans 14 residues. Trimming pared 0 bases from V and 5 bases from J, leaving 10 bases between. This CDR3 is CASSEALGGTEAFF. In DNA, the CDR3 is TGTGCCAGCAGTGAAGCGCTGGGAGGGACTGAAGCTTTCTTT. Using reference TRBV2 and TRBJ1-1 for the parts outside the CDR3, the full variable domain is EPEVTQTPSHQVTQMGQEVILRCVPISNHLYFYWYRQILGQKVEFLVSFYNNEISEKSEIFDDQFSVERPDGSNFTLKIRSTKLEDSAMYFCASSEALGGTEAFFGQGTRLTVV.

This clonotype was seen at least ten times. The chain recombines TRBV10-3 with TRBJ2-7, with TRBD2 identical over 7 bases. Germline CDR1 ENHRY, CDR2 SYGVKD. The V gene end was trimmed by 8 bases and the J gene end by 0 bases; junction bases not matched to a gene: 7. The CDR3 covers 14 residues. CDR3 nucleotides: TGTGCCATCGCGCTAGCGGAGAGCTCCTACGAGCAGTACTTC. Protein product: CAIALAESSYEQYF.

This clonotype was detected many times. CDR3 sequence (DNA): TGTGCCAGCAGCTTGGTTTACAGGGAAGAGACCCAGTACTTC. Encoded protein: CASSLVYREETQYF. This chain uses TRBV5-6 with TRBJ2-5; tentative D call: TRBD1 (6 bases). Per the germline V gene, CDR1 is SGHDT and CDR2 is YYEEEE. Trimming cost V 0 bases and J 3 bases, with 9 bases left between them. CDR3 length: 14 residues.